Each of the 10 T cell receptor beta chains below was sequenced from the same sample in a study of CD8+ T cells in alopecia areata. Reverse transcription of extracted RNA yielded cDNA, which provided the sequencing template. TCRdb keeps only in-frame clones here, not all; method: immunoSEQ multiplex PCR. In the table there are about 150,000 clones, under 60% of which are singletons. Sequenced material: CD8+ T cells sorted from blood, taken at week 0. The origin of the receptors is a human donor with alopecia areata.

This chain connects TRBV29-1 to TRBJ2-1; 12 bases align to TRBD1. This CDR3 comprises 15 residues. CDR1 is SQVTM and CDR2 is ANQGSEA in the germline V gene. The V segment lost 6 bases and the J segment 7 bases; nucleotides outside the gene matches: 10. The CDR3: CSVVSGDRGLNEQFF. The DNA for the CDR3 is TGCAGCGTCGTATCCGGGGACAGGGGGCTTAATGAGCAGTTCTTC.

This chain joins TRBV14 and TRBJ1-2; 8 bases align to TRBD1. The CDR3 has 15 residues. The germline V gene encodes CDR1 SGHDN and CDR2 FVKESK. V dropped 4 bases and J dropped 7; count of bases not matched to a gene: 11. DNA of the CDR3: TGTGCCAGCAGCCTCGACCGGGACAGGATTTCTGGCTACACCTTC. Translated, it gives CASSLDRDRISGYTF.

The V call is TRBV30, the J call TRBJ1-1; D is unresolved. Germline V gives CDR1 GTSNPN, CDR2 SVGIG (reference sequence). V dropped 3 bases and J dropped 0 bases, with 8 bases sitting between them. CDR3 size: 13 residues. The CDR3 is CAWRPGLNTEAFF. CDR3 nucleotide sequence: TGTGCCTGGAGACCAGGACTGAACACTGAAGCTTTCTTT.

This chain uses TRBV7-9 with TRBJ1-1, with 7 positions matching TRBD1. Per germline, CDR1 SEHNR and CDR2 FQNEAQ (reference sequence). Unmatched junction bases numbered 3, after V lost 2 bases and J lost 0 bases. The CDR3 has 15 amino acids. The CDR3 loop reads CASSLMTGMNTEAFF. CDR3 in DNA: TGTGCCAGCAGCTTAATGACAGGGATGAACACTGAAGCTTTCTTT.

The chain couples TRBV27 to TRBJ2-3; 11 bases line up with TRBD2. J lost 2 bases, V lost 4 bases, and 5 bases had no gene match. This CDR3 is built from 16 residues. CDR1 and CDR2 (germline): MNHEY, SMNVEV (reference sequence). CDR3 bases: TGTGCCAGCAGTTCCAGACTAGCGGGGAACACAGATACGCAGTATTTT. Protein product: CASSSRLAGNTDTQYF.

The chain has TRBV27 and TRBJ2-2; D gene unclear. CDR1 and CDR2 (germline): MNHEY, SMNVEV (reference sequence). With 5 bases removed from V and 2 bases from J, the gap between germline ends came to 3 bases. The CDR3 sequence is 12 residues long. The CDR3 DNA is TGTGCCAGCAGTGCAAACACCGGGGAGCTGTTTTTT. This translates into CASSANTGELFF.

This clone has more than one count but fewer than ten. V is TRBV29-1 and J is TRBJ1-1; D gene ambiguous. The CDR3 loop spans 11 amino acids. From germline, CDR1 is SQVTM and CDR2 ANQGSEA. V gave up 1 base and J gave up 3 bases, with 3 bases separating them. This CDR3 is CSVEVDTEAFF. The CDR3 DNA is TGCAGCGTTGAAGTCGACACTGAAGCTTTCTTT.

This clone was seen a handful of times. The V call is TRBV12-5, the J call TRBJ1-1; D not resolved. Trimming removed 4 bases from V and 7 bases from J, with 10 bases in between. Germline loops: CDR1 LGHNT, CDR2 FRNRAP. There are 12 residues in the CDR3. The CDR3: CASGYATGEAFF. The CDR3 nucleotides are TGTGCTAGTGGTTATGCCACGGGTGAAGCTTTCTTT.

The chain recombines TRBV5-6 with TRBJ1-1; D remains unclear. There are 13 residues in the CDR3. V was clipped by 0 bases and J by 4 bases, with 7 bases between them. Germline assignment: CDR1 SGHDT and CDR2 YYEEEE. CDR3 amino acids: CASSLELSTEAFF. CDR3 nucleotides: TGTGCCAGCAGCTTGGAGTTATCCACTGAAGCTTTCTTT. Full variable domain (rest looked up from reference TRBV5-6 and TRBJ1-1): DAGVTQSPTHLIKTRGQQVTLRCSPKSGHDTVSWYQQALGQGPQFIFQYYEEEERQRGNFPDRFSGHQFPNYSSELNVNALLLGDSALYLCASSLELSTEAFFGQGTRLTVV.

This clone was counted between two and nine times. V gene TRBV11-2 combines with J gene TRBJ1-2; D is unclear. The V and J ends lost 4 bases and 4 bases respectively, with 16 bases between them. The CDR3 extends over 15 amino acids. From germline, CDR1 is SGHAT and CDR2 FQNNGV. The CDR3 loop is CASSWQLDESYGYTF. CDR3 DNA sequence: TGTGCCAGCAGCTGGCAGCTGGACGAGTCCTATGGCTACACCTTC.